The 16 T cell receptor beta chains reported below all come from one sample, sequenced in a study of T-cell reconstitution after alpha-beta-depleted transplantation in children. This sample's TCRbeta library carried unique molecular identifier barcodes. Each CDR3 protein is one row after TCRdb ran MiXCR on the PCR reads. The sample yields hundreds of thousands of distinct CDR3 sequences, 10% to 13% seen once. The sequencing here drew on PBMCs, taken before TCRalphabeta/CD19-depleted stem cell transplant. These receptors all stem from a child aged 2 to 10 with inherited bone marrow failure, due to receive a stem cell transplant.

This clonotype was recorded at least ten times. The chain is built from TRBV12-3 or TRBV12-4 and TRBJ2-1; 9 bases are shared with TRBD1. The CDR3 has 13 residues. V lost 3 bases, J lost 10 bases, and 4 bases stayed unmatched. This CDR3 reads CASSFSGQGEQFF. DNA for the CDR3: TGTGCCAGCAGTTTTTCGGGACAGGGAGAGCAGTTCTTC.

This clonotype has a count of ten or more. The chain has TRBV3-1 and TRBJ2-1; D not resolved. Germline assignment: CDR1 LGHDT and CDR2 YNNKEL (reference sequence). The CDR3 is made up of 15 amino acids. V was clipped by 1 base and J by 0 bases, with 7 bases between them. CDR3 amino acids: CASSQVVLSYNEQFF. CDR3 DNA: TGTGCCAGCAGCCAAGTAGTCCTCTCCTACAATGAGCAGTTCTTC.

The J gene is TRBJ2-1, the V gene TRBV10-3, with 11 bases that match TRBD2. The germline CDR1 and CDR2 sequences are ENHRY and SYGVKD. V shed 4 bases, J shed 5 bases, and the junction held 1 base outside the gene matches. The CDR3 is 14 amino acids. In DNA, the CDR3 is TGTGCCATCAGTGTACTAGCGGGGGACAATGAGCAGTTCTTC. It encodes CAISVLAGDNEQFF.

At least ten counts were recorded for this clonotype. The chain combines TRBV6-1 with TRBJ1-2; 7 positions agree with TRBD1. This CDR3 region has 13 residues. CDR1 is MNHNS, CDR2 SASEGT, per germline. The J segment lost 5 bases and the V segment lost 6 bases, leaving 6 bases of the junction unmatched. The CDR3 reads CASSRDRGYGYTF. The CDR3 DNA reads TGTGCCAGCAGCCGGGACAGAGGTTATGGCTACACCTTC.

This clonotype was seen repeatedly, ten times or more. This chain connects TRBV12-3 or TRBV12-4 to TRBJ2-7; TRBD2 matches at 13 bases. The CDR3 extends over 15 amino acids. V lost 5 bases, J lost 7 bases, and 8 bases stayed unmatched. The CDR3 loop is CASSGGLAGVVEQYF. The CDR3 DNA sequence: TGTGCCAGCAGTGGCGGACTAGCGGGAGTGGTAGAGCAGTACTTC.

This clonotype was picked up one time. A much larger clone is a single base away; this may be a read error. The CDR3 loop is CASSLPPSRDEQFF. CDR3 in DNA: TGTGCCAGCAGCTTACCCCCCAGCAGGGATGAGCAGTTCTTC. J is TRBJ2-1 and V is TRBV7-8; possible D gene TRBD1, 5 bases. Trimming pared 2 bases from V and 8 bases from J, leaving 13 bases between. Germline V lookup: CDR1 SGHVS, CDR2 FQNEAQ. The CDR3 runs to 14 residues.

The chain recombines TRBV5-1 with TRBJ1-1; tentative D call: TRBD1 (6 bases). V was clipped by 5 bases and J by 1 base, with 18 bases between them. This CDR3 is 16 amino acids long. Germline V gene lookup returns CDR1 SGHRS and CDR2 YFSETQ. CDR3 residues: CASRDRQVGGNTEAFF. In DNA form, the CDR3 reads TGCGCCAGCAGAGACCGACAGGTGGGGGGGAACACTGAAGCTTTCTTT. Together with reference TRBV5-1 and TRBJ1-1, the CDR3 gives the full variable domain: KAGVTQTPRYLIKTRGQQVTLSCSPISGHRSVSWYQQTPGQGLQFLFEYFSETQRNKGNFPGRFSGRQFSNSRSEMNVSTLELGDSALYLCASRDRQVGGNTEAFFGQGTRLTVV.

Details on this clonotype: This may come from a read error, since a much larger clone is one base off. The rearrangement links TRBV20-1 to TRBJ2-1, with 10 bases aligning to TRBD2. This CDR3 is built from 15 residues. CDR1 and CDR2 from the germline V gene are DFQATT and SNEGSKA (reference sequence). V lost 0 bases to trimming and J lost 3 bases; unmatched junction nucleotides: 2. The CDR3, as DNA: TGCAGTGCTAGAGACCGGACTAGCGGCTACAATGAGCAGTTCTTC. Amino acids: CSARDRTSGYNEQFF.

The chain is built from TRBV18 and TRBJ2-2; 8 bases fit TRBD2. The trim removed 2 bases at V and 7 bases at J, leaving 12 bases unmatched. The CDR3 contains 17 residues. Germline V gene lookup returns CDR1 KGHSH and CDR2 LQKENI. The CDR3 loop reads CASSPNYSGSSVGELFF. As DNA, the CDR3 is TGTGCCAGCTCACCAAATTACAGCGGGAGCAGCGTCGGGGAGCTGTTTTTT.

Note on this clonotype: This may stem from a read error, because a much larger clone lies one nucleotide away. This chain joins TRBV24-1 and TRBJ2-2; 9 bases align to TRBD1. CDR1 and CDR2 from the germline V gene are KGHDR and SFDVKD. Trimming removed 5 bases from V and 10 bases from J; junction bases left unmatched: 16. CDR3 length: 17 amino acids. The CDR3 region has the DNA TGTGCCACCAGTGCCCCTGCGGGGACAGGGACGGCGAAGGAGCTGTTTTTT. Residues: CATSAPAGTGTAKELFF.

This clonotype was picked up many times. The genes are TRBV12-3 or TRBV12-4 and TRBJ2-3; D is perhaps TRBD2 (5 bases). Trimming left V 5 bases short and J 4 bases short, with 16 bases between. This CDR3 region has 15 residues. The chain's CDR3 is CASSPGLGRADTQYF. The CDR3 nucleotides are TGTGCCAGCAGTCCCGGATTGGGGAGAGCAGATACGCAGTATTTT.

The V gene is TRBV6-2 or TRBV6-3, the J gene TRBJ1-5; tentative D call: TRBD1 (6 bases). Trimming removed 2 bases at V and 5 bases at J, with 13 bases between. Germline-derived CDR1 and CDR2 are MNHEY and SVGEGT. This CDR3 comprises 15 residues. The CDR3 loop reads CASSYGQQIYQPQHF. In DNA, the CDR3 is TGTGCCAGCAGTTACGGACAGCAAATATATCAGCCCCAGCATTTT.

The sample holds many counts of this clonotype. The J gene is TRBJ2-2, the V gene TRBV4-3; maybe TRBD1 (5 bases). Trimming took 3 bases from V and 7 from J, leaving 15 bases between them. This CDR3 region has 15 residues. Germline lookup yields CDR1 LGHNA and CDR2 YSLEER. The CDR3 DNA reads as TGCGCCAGCAGCCATGATCTCCAGGGTGGCGGGGAGCTGTTTTTT. This encodes CASSHDLQGGGELFF.

This clonotype was seen a handful of times. V usage is TRBV6-5 and J usage is TRBJ2-7, with D unresolved. CDR3 length equals 14 residues. The germline V gene encodes CDR1 MNHEY and CDR2 SVGAGI. V was cut by 2 bases and J by 3 bases, with 11 bases left in between. CDR3 sequence (DNA): TGTGCCAGCAGTTACCTCGGACCCAACTACGAGCAGTACTTC. Its translation: CASSYLGPNYEQYF.

This clonotype was detected only a few times. The J gene is TRBJ2-3, the V gene TRBV6-2 or TRBV6-3, with 7 bases aligning to TRBD2. Germline assignment: CDR1 MNHEY and CDR2 SVGEGT. CDR3 length: 16 amino acids. Trimming removed 5 bases from V and 0 bases from J; junction bases left unmatched: 8. CDR3 loop: CASSLRDYLSTDTQYF. CDR3 nucleotides: TGTGCCAGCAGTCTCCGGGACTACCTAAGCACAGATACGCAGTATTTT.

Many counts were recorded for this clonotype. The CDR3 region is CASSRTTGQADTQYF. The CDR3 coding sequence is TGCGCCAGCAGCCGCACCACGGGTCAGGCAGATACGCAGTATTTT. The rearrangement links TRBV5-1 to TRBJ2-3; D remains ambiguous. Germline V gives CDR1 SGHRS, CDR2 YFSETQ. Deletions cut 4 bases from V and 4 bases from J, with 16 bases between. This CDR3 spans 15 amino acids.